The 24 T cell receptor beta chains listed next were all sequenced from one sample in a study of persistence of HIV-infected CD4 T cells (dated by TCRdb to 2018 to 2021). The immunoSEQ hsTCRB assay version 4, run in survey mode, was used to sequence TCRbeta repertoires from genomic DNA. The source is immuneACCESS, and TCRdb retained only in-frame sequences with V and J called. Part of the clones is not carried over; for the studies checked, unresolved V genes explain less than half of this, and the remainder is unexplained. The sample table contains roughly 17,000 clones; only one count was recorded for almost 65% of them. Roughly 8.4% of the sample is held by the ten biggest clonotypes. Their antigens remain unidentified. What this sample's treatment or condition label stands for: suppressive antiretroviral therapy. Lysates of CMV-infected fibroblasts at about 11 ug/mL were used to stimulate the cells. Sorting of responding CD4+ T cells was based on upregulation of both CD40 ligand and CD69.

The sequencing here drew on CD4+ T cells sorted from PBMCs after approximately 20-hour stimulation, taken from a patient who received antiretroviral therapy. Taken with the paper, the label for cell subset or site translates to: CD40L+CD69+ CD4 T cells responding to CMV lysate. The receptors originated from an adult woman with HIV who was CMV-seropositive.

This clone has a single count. CDR3: CASSSAGGLAGSTEAFF. CDR3 nucleotide sequence: TGTGCCAGCAGCTCTGCTGGAGGGCTGGCGGGGAGCACTGAAGCTTTCTTT. The genes are TRBV7-3 and TRBJ1-1; D not certain. Trimming removed 4 bases from V and 4 bases from J, with 22 bases in between. Germline CDR1 reads SGHTA; CDR2 reads FQGTGA. This CDR3 contains 17 residues.

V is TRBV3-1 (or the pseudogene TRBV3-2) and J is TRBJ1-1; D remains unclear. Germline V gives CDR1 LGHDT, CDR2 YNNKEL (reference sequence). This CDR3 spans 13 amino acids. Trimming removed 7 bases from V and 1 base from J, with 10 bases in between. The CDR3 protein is CASTKARNTEAFF. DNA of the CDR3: TGTGCCAGCACCAAAGCTAGGAACACTGAAGCTTTCTTT.

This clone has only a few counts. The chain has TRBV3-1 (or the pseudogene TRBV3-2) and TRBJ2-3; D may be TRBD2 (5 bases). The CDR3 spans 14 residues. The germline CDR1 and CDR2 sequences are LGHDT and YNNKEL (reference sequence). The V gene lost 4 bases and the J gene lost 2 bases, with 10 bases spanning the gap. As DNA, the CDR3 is TGTGCCAGCAGCCGCGGGCCACTCACAGATACGCAGTATTTT. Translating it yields CASSRGPLTDTQYF.

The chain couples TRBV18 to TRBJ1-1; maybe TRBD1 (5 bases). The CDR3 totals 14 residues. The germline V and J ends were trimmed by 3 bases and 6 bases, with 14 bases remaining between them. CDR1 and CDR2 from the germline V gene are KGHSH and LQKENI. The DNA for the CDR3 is TGTGCCAGCTCACCGAAAACGGGGCGAGCTGAAGCTTTCTTT. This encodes CASSPKTGRAEAFF.

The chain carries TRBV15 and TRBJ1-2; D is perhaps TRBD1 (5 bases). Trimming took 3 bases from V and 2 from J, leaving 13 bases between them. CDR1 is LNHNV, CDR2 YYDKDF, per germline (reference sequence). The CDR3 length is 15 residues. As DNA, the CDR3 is TGTGCCACCAGCAGGGGGGACGGTCTAAACTATGGCTACACCTTC. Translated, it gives CATSRGDGLNYGYTF.

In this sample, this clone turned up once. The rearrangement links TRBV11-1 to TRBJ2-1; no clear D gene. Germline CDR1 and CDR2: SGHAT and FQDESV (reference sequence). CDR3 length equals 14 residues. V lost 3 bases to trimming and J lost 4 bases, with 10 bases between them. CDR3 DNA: TGTGCCAGCAGCTTGTCAAGGATATACAATGAGCAGTTCTTC. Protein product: CASSLSRIYNEQFF.

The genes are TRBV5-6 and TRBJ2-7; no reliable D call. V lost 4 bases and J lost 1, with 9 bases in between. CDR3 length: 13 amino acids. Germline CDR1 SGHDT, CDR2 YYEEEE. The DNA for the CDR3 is TGTGCCAGCAGCCATCTAGTATCCTACGAGCAGTACTTC. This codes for CASSHLVSYEQYF.

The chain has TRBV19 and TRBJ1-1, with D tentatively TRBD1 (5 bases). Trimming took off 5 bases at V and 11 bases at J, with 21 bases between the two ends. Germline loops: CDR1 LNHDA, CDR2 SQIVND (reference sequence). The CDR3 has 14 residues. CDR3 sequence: CASSQVGGTRAAFF. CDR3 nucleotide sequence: TGTGCCAGTAGTCAGGTGGGGGGGACCCGCGCGGCTTTCTTT.

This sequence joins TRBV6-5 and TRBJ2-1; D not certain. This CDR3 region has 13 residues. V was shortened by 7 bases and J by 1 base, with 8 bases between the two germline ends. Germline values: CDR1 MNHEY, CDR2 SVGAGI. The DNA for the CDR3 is TGTGCCAGCAAAGACACGTCCTACAATGAGCAGTTCTTC. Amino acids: CASKDTSYNEQFF.

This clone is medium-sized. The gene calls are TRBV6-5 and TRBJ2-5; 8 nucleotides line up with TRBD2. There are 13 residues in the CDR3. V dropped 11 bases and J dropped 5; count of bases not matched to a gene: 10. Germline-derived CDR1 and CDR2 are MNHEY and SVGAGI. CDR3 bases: TGTGCCGCGGAGGGTAGCGGGGTGGAGACCCAGTACTTC. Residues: CAAEGSGVETQYF.

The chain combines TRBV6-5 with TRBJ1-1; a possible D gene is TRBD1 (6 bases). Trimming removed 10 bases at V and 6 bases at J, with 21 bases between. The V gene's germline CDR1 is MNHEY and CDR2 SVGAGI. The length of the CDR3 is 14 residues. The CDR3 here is CANTSRGGEAEAFF. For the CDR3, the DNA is TGTGCCAACACCTCTAGGGGGGGAGAGGCTGAAGCTTTCTTT.

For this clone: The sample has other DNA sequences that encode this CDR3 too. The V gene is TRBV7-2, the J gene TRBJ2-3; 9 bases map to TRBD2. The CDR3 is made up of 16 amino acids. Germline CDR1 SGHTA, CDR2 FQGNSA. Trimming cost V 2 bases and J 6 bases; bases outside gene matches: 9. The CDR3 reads CASSLWRGGGGDTQYF. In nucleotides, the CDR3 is TGTGCCAGCAGCTTATGGCGGGGGGGCGGTGGGGATACGCAGTATTTT.

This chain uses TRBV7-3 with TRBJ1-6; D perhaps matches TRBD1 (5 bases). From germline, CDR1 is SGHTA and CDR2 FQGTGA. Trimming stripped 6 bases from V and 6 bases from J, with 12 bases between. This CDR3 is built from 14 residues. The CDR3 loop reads CASSWDGTNSPLHF. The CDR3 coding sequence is TGTGCCAGCAGTTGGGACGGCACTAATTCACCCCTCCACTTT.

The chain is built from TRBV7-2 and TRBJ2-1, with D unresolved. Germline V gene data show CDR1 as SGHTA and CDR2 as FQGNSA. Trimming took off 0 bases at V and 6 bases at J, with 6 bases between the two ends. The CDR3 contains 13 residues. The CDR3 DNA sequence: TGTGCCAGCAGCTTAGCGATCAGCAATGAGCAGTTCTTC. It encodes CASSLAISNEQFF.

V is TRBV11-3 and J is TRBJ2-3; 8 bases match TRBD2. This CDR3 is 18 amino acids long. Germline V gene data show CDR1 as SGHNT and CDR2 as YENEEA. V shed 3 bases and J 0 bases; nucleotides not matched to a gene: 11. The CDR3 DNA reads TGTGCCAGCAGCTTTGGACGGGGGGGCCCCTCTAGCACAGATACGCAGTATTTT. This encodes CASSFGRGGPSSTDTQYF.

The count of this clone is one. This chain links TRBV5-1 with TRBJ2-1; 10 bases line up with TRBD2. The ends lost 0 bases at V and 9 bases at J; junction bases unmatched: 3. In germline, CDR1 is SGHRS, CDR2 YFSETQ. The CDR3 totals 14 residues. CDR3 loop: CASSLALAGSEQFF. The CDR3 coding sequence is TGCGCCAGCAGCTTGGCACTAGCGGGGAGTGAGCAGTTCTTC.

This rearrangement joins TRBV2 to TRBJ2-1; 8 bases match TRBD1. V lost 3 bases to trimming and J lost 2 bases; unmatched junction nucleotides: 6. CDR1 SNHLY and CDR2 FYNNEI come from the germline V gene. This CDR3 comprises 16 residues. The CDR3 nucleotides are TGTGCCAGCAGTGACCTCTCGGACAGGGCCTACAATGAGCAGTTCTTC. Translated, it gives CASSDLSDRAYNEQFF.

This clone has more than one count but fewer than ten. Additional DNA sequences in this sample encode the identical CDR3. The CDR3 protein is CASSLALRDTQYF. In DNA form, the CDR3 reads TGCGCCAGCAGCTTGGCCCTTCGGGATACGCAGTATTTT. J is TRBJ2-3 and V is TRBV5-1; D gene ambiguous. V gave up 0 bases and J gave up 6 bases, with 8 bases separating them. The CDR3 loop spans 13 amino acids. Germline V gives CDR1 SGHRS, CDR2 YFSETQ.

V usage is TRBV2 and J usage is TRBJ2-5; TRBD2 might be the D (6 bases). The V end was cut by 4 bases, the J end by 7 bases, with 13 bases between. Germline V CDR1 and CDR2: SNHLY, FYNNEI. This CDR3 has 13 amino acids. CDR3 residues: CASSALATATQYF. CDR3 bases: TGTGCCAGCAGTGCACTAGCCACCGCGACCCAGTACTTC.

CDR3 bases: TGTGCCAGCAGCTTTACACAGGTGGTAAATTCACCCCTCCACTTT. Its translation is CASSFTQVVNSPLHF. The V call is TRBV5-8, the J call TRBJ1-6; TRBD1 is a possible D gene (5 bases). V was trimmed by 2 bases and J by 7 bases, leaving 13 bases between them. Germline values: CDR1 SGHTS, CDR2 YDEGEE. CDR3 length equals 15 residues. Full variable domain (missing parts from reference TRBV5-8 and TRBJ1-6): EAGVTQSPTHLIKTRGQQATLRCSPISGHTSVYWYQQALGLGLQFLLWYDEGEERNRGNFPPRFSGRQFPNYSSELNVNALELEDSALYLCASSFTQVVNSPLHFGNGTRLTVT.

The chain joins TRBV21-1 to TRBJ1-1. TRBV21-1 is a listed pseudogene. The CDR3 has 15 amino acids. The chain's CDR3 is CASSKRPPLNTEAFF. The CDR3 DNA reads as TGTGCCAGCAGCAAACGCCCACCACTGAACACTGAAGCTTTCTTT.

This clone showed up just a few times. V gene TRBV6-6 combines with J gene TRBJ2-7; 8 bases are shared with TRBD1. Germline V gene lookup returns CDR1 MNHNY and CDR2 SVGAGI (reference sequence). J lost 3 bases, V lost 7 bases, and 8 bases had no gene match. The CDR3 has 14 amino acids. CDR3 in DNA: TGTGCCAGCACGCCAGACAGGGGAGTCTACGAGCAGTACTTC. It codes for CASTPDRGVYEQYF.

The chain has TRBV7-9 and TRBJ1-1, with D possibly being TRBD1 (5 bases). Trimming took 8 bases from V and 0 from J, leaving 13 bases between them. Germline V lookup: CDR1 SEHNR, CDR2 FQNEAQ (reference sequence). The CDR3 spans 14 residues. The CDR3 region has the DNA TGTGCCAGCTCCCGCGGGGGGTTGAACACTGAAGCTTTCTTT. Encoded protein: CASSRGGLNTEAFF.

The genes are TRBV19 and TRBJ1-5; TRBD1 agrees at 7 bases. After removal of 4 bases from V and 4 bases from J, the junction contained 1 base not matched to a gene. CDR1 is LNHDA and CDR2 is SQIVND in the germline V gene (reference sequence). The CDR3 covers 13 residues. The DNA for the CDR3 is TGTGCCAGTAGTACACAGGGGAATCAGCCCCAGCATTTT. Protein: CASSTQGNQPQHF. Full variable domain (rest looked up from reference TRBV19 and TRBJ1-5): DGGITQSPKYLFRKEGQNVTLSCEQNLNHDAMYWYRQDPGQGLRLIYYSQIVNDFQKGDIAEGYSVSREKKESFPLTVTSAQKNPTAFYLCASSTQGNQPQHFGDGTRLSIL.